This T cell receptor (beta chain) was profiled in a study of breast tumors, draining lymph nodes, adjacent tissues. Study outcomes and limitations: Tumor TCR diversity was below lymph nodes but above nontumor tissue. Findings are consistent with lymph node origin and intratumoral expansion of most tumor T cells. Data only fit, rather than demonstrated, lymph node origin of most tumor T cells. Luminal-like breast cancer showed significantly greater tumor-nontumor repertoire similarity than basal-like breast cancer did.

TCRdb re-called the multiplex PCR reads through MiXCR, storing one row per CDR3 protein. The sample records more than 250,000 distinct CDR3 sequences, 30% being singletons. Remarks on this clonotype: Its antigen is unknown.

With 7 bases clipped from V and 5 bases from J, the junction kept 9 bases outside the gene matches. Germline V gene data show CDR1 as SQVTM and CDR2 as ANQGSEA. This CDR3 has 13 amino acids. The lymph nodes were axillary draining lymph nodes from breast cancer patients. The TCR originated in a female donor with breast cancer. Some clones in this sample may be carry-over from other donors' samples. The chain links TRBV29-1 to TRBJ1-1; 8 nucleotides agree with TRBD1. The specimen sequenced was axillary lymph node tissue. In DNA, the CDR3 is TGCAGCGCTGGGACAGGTGGGGCGACTGAAGCTTTCTTT. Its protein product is CSAGTGGATEAFF.